These 32 T cell receptor beta chains were sequenced from one sample in a study of blood T cell repertoires in COVID-19. This table comes from immunoSEQ multiplex PCR, and its TCRdb copy is limited to in-frame clones, with some not included. The table lists around 78,000 clones, about 90% of them singletons, with approximately 5% in the top ten. Sequencing was performed on peripheral blood. The receptors were sampled from a man in his fifties or sixties with active COVID-19.

The genes are TRBV7-6 and TRBJ1-5; D remains ambiguous. The CDR3 runs to 14 residues. Germline loops: CDR1 SGHVS, CDR2 FNYEAQ. Trimming took 5 bases from V and 1 from J, leaving 9 bases between them. The CDR3 nucleotides read TGTGCCAGCAGCCCATCGGGGAGCAATCAGCCCCAGCATTTT. Protein: CASSPSGSNQPQHF.

The chain combines TRBV7-3 with TRBJ1-1; possibly TRBD1 for D (5 bases). In germline, CDR1 is SGHTA, CDR2 FQGTGA. Trimming stripped 1 base from V and 2 bases from J, with 8 bases between. CDR3 length: 14 residues. For the CDR3, the DNA is TGTGCCAGCAGCTTAAGTGGGGCTAACACTGAAGCTTTCTTT. It codes for CASSLSGANTEAFF.

V and J are TRBV7-5 and TRBJ1-2. TRBV7-5 is designated a pseudogene. The CDR3 spans 12 residues. CDR3 loop: CVRSVGGGGYTF. CDR3 nucleotide sequence: TGTGTCAGAAGCGTTGGGGGGGGAGGCTACACCTTC.

This sequence joins TRBV6-5 and TRBJ2-5; 12 nucleotides align to TRBD1. CDR1 and CDR2 (germline): MNHEY, SVGAGI. CDR3 length: 15 amino acids. V shed 7 bases, J shed 4 bases, and the junction held 7 bases outside the gene matches. The CDR3 protein is CASTGQGARGETQYF. Written as DNA, the CDR3 is TGTGCCAGCACGGGACAGGGGGCGCGGGGAGAGACCCAGTACTTC.

The chain uses TRBV6-6 and TRBJ1-2; 8 nucleotides align to TRBD1. The CDR3 is made up of 14 amino acids. V shed 5 bases and J 4 bases; nucleotides not matched to a gene: 6. Germline V gives CDR1 MNHNY, CDR2 SVGAGI (reference sequence). CDR3 loop: CASSPPGGPYGYTF. Here the CDR3 DNA reads TGTGCCAGCAGTCCCCCAGGGGGCCCCTATGGCTACACCTTC.

The chain employs TRBV5-4 and TRBJ1-6; D may be TRBD1 (6 bases). Germline V CDR1 and CDR2: SGHNT, YYREEE (reference sequence). The V gene lost 5 bases and the J gene lost 7 bases, with 10 bases spanning the gap. The CDR3 is made up of 13 amino acids. In nucleotides, the CDR3 is TGTGCCAGCAGAGACAGGATAAATTCACCCCTCCACTTT. It yields the protein CASRDRINSPLHF.

This clone was detected only once. This rearrangement joins TRBV28 to TRBJ1-1; D is ambiguous. V dropped 5 bases and J dropped 1 base, with 5 bases sitting between them. Per the germline V gene, CDR1 is MDHEN and CDR2 is SYDVKM. There are 12 residues in the CDR3. CDR3 nucleotides: TGTGCCAGCAGTCCCCGGAACACTGAAGCTTTCTTT. Protein: CASSPRNTEAFF.

The rearrangement joins TRBV12-5 to TRBJ2-2; 7 nucleotides agree with TRBD1. The CDR3 contains 15 residues. CDR1 is LGHNT, CDR2 FRNRAP, per germline. The V gene end was trimmed by 1 base and the J gene end by 6 bases; junction bases not matched to a gene: 5. The CDR3: CASGLGQGDAGELFF. The CDR3 region has the DNA TGTGCTAGTGGTTTGGGGCAGGGGGATGCCGGGGAGCTGTTTTTT.

CDR3 in DNA: TGTGCCAGCAGCACCCCTAGCGGGGGGGCGACAGATACGCAGTATTTT. Its translation is CASSTPSGGATDTQYF. V gene TRBV5-4 combines with J gene TRBJ2-3, with 12 bases aligning to TRBD2. V lost 4 bases and J lost 3; bases outside the gene matches: 6. Germline assignment: CDR1 SGHNT and CDR2 YYREEE (reference sequence). The CDR3 consists of 16 residues.

J is TRBJ1-6 and V is TRBV7-2; D not certain. Trimming took 5 bases from V and 3 from J, leaving 5 bases between them. CDR1 and CDR2 from the germline V gene are SGHTA and FQGNSA. CDR3 length: 13 amino acids. CDR3 region: CASSQDYNSPLHF. DNA of the CDR3: TGTGCCAGCAGCCAGGACTATAATTCACCCCTCCACTTT.

This chain connects TRBV6-2 or TRBV6-3 to TRBJ1-2, with 12 bases lining up with TRBD1. The CDR3 extends over 15 amino acids. Germline CDR1 is MNHEY and CDR2 is SVGEGT. V shed 0 bases and J 8 bases; nucleotides not matched to a gene: 4. CDR3 sequence (DNA): TGTGCCAGCAGTTACTCGGGACAGGGGGCGCGGGGCTACACCTTC. Its protein is CASSYSGQGARGYTF.

The genes are TRBV4-1 and TRBJ2-1; 12 bases are a match to TRBD2. Germline V CDR1 and CDR2: MGHRA, YSYEKL. V lost 0 bases, J lost 15 bases, and 12 bases stayed unmatched. CDR3 length: 16 amino acids. In DNA form, the CDR3 reads TGCGCCAGCAGCCAAGAGGTGACTAGCGGGAGTAGGGGGCGGTTCTTC. It translates to CASSQEVTSGSRGRFF.

The sample holds a few counts of this clone. The gene calls are TRBV18 and TRBJ1-6; TRBD1 agrees at 7 bases. CDR1 is KGHSH, CDR2 LQKENI, per germline. V lost 3 bases and J lost 8; bases outside the gene matches: 1. CDR3 length equals 13 residues. The CDR3 reads CASSPDRDSPLHF. CDR3 DNA sequence: TGTGCCAGCTCACCCGACAGGGATTCACCCCTCCACTTT.

The V gene is TRBV30, the J gene TRBJ2-7, with D perhaps TRBD1 (6 bases). This CDR3 comprises 11 residues. Germline CDR1 and CDR2: GTSNPN and SVGIG (reference sequence). V lost 8 bases and J lost 2, with 10 bases in between. The CDR3 DNA is TGTGCCGCTGCAGGGGCCTACGAGCAGTACTTC. Translating gives CAAAGAYEQYF.

The rearrangement links TRBV28 to TRBJ2-3, with 10 bases that match TRBD2. The CDR3 is made up of 15 amino acids. Germline CDR1 and CDR2: MDHEN and SYDVKM. With 5 bases clipped from V and 0 bases from J, the junction kept 2 bases outside the gene matches. The CDR3 loop reads CASSLAGVSTDTQYF. In DNA, the CDR3 is TGTGCCAGCAGTCTAGCGGGGGTGAGCACAGATACGCAGTATTTT.

CDR3 bases: TGTGCCAGTACCGGGACAGGGGGTGGCGATCAGCCCCAGCATTTT. Amino acids: CASTGTGGGDQPQHF. The gene calls are TRBV18 and TRBJ1-5; 11 nucleotides match TRBD1. Per germline, CDR1 KGHSH and CDR2 LQKENI. CDR3 length: 15 amino acids. V shed 9 bases and J 5 bases; nucleotides not matched to a gene: 9. The entire variable domain, with the rest obtained from reference TRBV18 and TRBJ1-5, is as follows: NAGVMQNPRHLVRRRGQEARLRCSPMKGHSHVYWYRQLPEEGLKFMVYLQKENIIDESGMPKERFSAEFPKEGPSILRIQQVVRGDSAAYFCASTGTGGGDQPQHFGDGTRLSIL.

This sequence joins TRBV6-2 or TRBV6-3 and TRBJ1-2; 9 bases match TRBD1. Germline CDR1 reads MNHEY; CDR2 reads SVGEGT. The CDR3 has 15 amino acids. Losses at the gene ends were 4 bases for V and 4 bases for J; bases not matched to a gene: 7. The CDR3 loop reads CASSSIQGASYGYTF. Written as DNA, the CDR3 is TGTGCCAGCAGTTCCATACAGGGGGCCTCCTATGGCTACACCTTC.

This sequence joins TRBV9 and TRBJ2-3, with TRBD2 matching over 10 bases. Germline V lookup: CDR1 SGDLS, CDR2 YYNGEE. J lost 0 bases, V lost 0 bases, and 7 bases had no gene match. The CDR3 contains 18 residues. The CDR3: CASSVVSSGGSSTDTQYF. CDR3 in DNA: TGTGCCAGCAGCGTAGTAAGTAGCGGGGGGTCTAGCACAGATACGCAGTATTTT.

This clone was counted only a few times. CDR3 nucleotides: TGCGCCAGCAGCTTGGGAAACGGGAGTCCGGAGACCCAGTACTTC. Protein product: CASSLGNGSPETQYF. The chain employs TRBV5-1 and TRBJ2-5, with D possibly TRBD2 on 6 matching bases. V dropped 0 bases and J dropped 5 bases, with 14 bases sitting between them. The V gene's germline CDR1 is SGHRS and CDR2 YFSETQ. The CDR3 covers 15 residues.

This chain uses TRBV6-5 with TRBJ1-4; possibly TRBD1 for D (6 bases). The V gene's germline CDR1 is MNHEY and CDR2 SVGAGI. Trimming left V 7 bases short and J 8 bases short, with 20 bases between. The CDR3 is 15 amino acids. CDR3 amino acids: CASNNEGGPGEKLFF. The CDR3 DNA is TGTGCCAGCAACAACGAGGGGGGGCCTGGGGAAAAACTGTTTTTT.

The chain employs TRBV5-1 and TRBJ2-3, with TRBD2 identical over 10 bases. Losses at the gene ends were 0 bases for V and 0 bases for J; bases not matched to a gene: 13. This CDR3 is built from 20 residues. Germline V lookup: CDR1 SGHRS, CDR2 YFSETQ. The CDR3 bases are TGCGCCAGCAGCTTGGCCAAGTATGTGGCTAGCGGGAGTAGCACAGATACGCAGTATTTT. It translates to CASSLAKYVASGSSTDTQYF.

This clone has just one count. V is TRBV5-5 and J is TRBJ1-2, with D maybe TRBD1 (6 bases). Germline CDR1 and CDR2: SGHKS and YYEKEE (reference sequence). V was shortened by 2 bases and J by 5 bases, with 19 bases between the two germline ends. There are 16 residues in the CDR3. CDR3 region: CASSLHRQDRTYGYTF. In DNA, the CDR3 is TGTGCCAGCAGCTTACACCGACAGGATAGAACTTATGGCTACACCTTC.

The rearrangement links TRBV19 to TRBJ1-3, with 10 bases that match TRBD1. Trimming cost V 5 bases and J 2 bases; bases outside gene matches: 3. The CDR3 is 15 residues long. Per germline, CDR1 LNHDA and CDR2 SQIVND (reference sequence). CDR3 sequence reads: CASSPGTGAGNTIYF. CDR3 in DNA: TGTGCCAGTAGTCCCGGGACAGGGGCTGGAAACACCATATATTTT. Complete variable domain (other parts from reference TRBV19 and TRBJ1-3): DGGITQSPKYLFRKEGQNVTLSCEQNLNHDAMYWYRQDPGQGLRLIYYSQIVNDFQKGDIAEGYSVSREKKESFPLTVTSAQKNPTAFYLCASSPGTGAGNTIYFGEGSWLTVV.

V is TRBV11-2 and J is TRBJ1-4, with D possibly TRBD1 on 5 matching bases. Germline V CDR1 and CDR2: SGHAT, FQNNGV. This CDR3 has 15 residues. V lost 8 bases and J lost 4, with 17 bases in between. As DNA, the CDR3 is TGTGCCAGCCTCGGACGGCGGGACCTTAATGAAAAACTGTTTTTT. This gives the protein CASLGRRDLNEKLFF. The whole variable domain, filled in from reference TRBV11-2 and TRBJ1-4, reads EAGVAQSPRYKIIEKRQSVAFWCNPISGHATLYWYQQILGQGPKLLIQFQNNGVVDDSQLPKDRFSAERLKGVDSTLKIQPAKLEDSAVYLCASLGRRDLNEKLFFGSGTQLSVL.

The V gene is TRBV9, the J gene TRBJ2-2; 7 nucleotides line up with TRBD1. CDR1 and CDR2 (germline): SGDLS, YYNGEE. Germline trimming cut 3 bases from V and 5 bases from J; bases unmatched to any gene: 13. The CDR3 extends over 17 amino acids. Here the CDR3 DNA reads TGTGCCAGCAGCGCCTCGACAGGGTCACGTCGTACCGGGGAGCTGTTTTTT. Translation: CASSASTGSRRTGELFF.

The rearrangement uses TRBV7-9 and TRBJ2-5, with 12 bases lining up with TRBD2. The V gene's germline CDR1 is SEHNR and CDR2 FQNEAQ (reference sequence). The CDR3 has 15 amino acids. Trimming cost V 7 bases and J 5 bases; bases outside gene matches: 8. The CDR3 bases are TGTGCCAGCACCCTAGCGGGGGGGCTTCAGGAGACCCAGTACTTC. Its translation: CASTLAGGLQETQYF.

The V call is TRBV29-1, the J call TRBJ2-5; 9 nucleotides align to TRBD2. Trimming took 8 bases from V and 4 from J; bases not matched to a gene: 8. Germline V CDR1 and CDR2: SQVTM, ANQGSEA. This CDR3 comprises 13 residues. The CDR3 coding sequence is TGCAGCTTAGCGGGGGCCACCCGAGAGACCCAGTACTTC. Its protein is CSLAGATRETQYF. Looking up the rest from reference TRBV29-1 and TRBJ2-5 gives the full variable domain: SAVISQKPSRDICQRGTSLTIQCQVDSQVTMMFWYRQQPGQSLTLIATANQGSEATYESGFVIDKFPISRPNLTFSTLTVSNMSPEDSSIYLCSLAGATRETQYFGPGTRLLVL.

J is TRBJ1-6 and V is TRBV27, with D tentatively TRBD1 (6 bases). V lost 4 bases and J 10 bases, leaving 23 bases between the germline ends. CDR3 size: 17 residues. Germline loops: CDR1 MNHEY, CDR2 SMNVEV (reference sequence). The CDR3 nucleotides read TGTGCCAGCAGTTCGCCAACGGAGACAGGCCCGGTCTCACCCCTCCACTTT. Amino acids: CASSSPTETGPVSPLHF.

The gene calls are TRBV29-1 and TRBJ2-7; a weak D match, TRBD1 (6 bases). Germline CDR1 and CDR2: SQVTM and ANQGSEA. V gave up 0 bases and J gave up 0 bases, with 12 bases separating them. The length of the CDR3 is 15 residues. CDR3 bases: TGCAGCGTTGAAGATCGAGGACAGAGCTCCTACGAGCAGTACTTC. Translated: CSVEDRGQSSYEQYF.

The V gene is TRBV29-1, the J gene TRBJ2-3, with 12 bases matching TRBD1. Germline V gene lookup returns CDR1 SQVTM and CDR2 ANQGSEA. The V gene end was trimmed by 4 bases and the J gene end by 8 bases; junction bases not matched to a gene: 7. The length of the CDR3 is 14 residues. CDR3 protein: CSVGGTGGEGTQYF. The CDR3 nucleotides read TGCAGCGTTGGAGGGACAGGGGGCGAGGGTACGCAGTATTTT.

The gene calls are TRBV5-1 and TRBJ2-1; TRBD2 is a possible D gene (5 bases). V lost 0 bases and J 5 bases, leaving 9 bases between the germline ends. This CDR3 is 14 amino acids long. Germline values: CDR1 SGHRS, CDR2 YFSETQ. In nucleotides, the CDR3 is TGCGCCAGCAGCTTGGTAGCGTCTGACAATGAGCAGTTCTTC. Protein: CASSLVASDNEQFF.

This clone was seen a single time. The chain joins TRBV24-1 to TRBJ2-1; 11 bases are shared with TRBD2. Germline trimming cut 4 bases from V and 4 bases from J; bases unmatched to any gene: 5. The CDR3 is 16 amino acids. Per the germline V gene, CDR1 is KGHDR and CDR2 is SFDVKD. CDR3 coding DNA: TGTGCCACCAGTGACGGTACTAGCGGGAGTTACAATGAGCAGTTCTTC. Protein sequence: CATSDGTSGSYNEQFF.